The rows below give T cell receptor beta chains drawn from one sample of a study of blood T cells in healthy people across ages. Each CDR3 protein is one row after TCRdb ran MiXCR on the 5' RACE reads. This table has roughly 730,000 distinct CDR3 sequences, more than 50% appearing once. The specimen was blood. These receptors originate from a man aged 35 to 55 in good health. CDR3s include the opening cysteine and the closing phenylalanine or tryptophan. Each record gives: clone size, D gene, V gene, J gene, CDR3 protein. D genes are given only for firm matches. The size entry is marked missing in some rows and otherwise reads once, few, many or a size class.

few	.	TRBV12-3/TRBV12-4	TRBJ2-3	CASSQGGGGGTDTQYF
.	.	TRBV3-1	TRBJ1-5	CASSQDRVRSTPQHF
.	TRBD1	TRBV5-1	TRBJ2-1	CASSLGVRDRGFF
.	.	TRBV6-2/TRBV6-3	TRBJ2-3	CASSSRSLYTDTQYF
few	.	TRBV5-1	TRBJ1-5	CASSWGAGDQPQHF
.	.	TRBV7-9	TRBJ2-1	CASSSQHRSSYNEQFF
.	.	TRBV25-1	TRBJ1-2	CASSERSRPLYGYTF
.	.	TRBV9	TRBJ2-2	CASSGRTDTGELFF
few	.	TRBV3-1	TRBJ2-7	CASSHPFSFPHEQYF
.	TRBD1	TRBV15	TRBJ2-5	CATSGLGQGYQETQYF
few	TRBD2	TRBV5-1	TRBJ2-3	CASSLRGTSGTDTQYF
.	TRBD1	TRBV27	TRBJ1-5	CASSLGTGAQPQHF
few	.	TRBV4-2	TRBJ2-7	CASSQDRGPGYEQYF
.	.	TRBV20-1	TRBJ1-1	CSVRSSQNTEAFF
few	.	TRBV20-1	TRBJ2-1	CSAQGTPYNEQFF
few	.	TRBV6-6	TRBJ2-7	CASSSRAGYEQYF
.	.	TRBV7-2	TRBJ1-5	CASSLAPGRDLNQPQHF
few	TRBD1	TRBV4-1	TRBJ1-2	CASSQAHPTDRIIRGYTF
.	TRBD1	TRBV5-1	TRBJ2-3	CASSLETGGLDTQYF
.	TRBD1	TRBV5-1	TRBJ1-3	CASSLATGAENSGNTIYF
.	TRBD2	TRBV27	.	CASTPISRLASEQYF
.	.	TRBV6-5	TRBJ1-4	CASSLMLGAGEKLFF
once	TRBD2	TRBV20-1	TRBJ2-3	CGATTTSGRSDTQYF
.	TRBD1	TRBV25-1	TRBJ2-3	CASSDKLAPGQGVTDTQYF
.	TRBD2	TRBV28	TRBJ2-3	CASSLRFKRDRWVRDRDTQYF
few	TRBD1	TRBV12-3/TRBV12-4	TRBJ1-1	CASSIRDSEAFF
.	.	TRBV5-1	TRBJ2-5	CASTPEVVGNEQYF
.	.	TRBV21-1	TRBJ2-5	CASSKGGRQETQYF
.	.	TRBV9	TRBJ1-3	CASSAGHQVGPGNTIYF
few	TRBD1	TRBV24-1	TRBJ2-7	CATSESGQGAYEQYF
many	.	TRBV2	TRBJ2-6	CASSLGGANVLTF
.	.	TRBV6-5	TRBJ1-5	CASRRLTGTGNQPQHF
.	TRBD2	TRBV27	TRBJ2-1	CASTLGTSGLNEQFF